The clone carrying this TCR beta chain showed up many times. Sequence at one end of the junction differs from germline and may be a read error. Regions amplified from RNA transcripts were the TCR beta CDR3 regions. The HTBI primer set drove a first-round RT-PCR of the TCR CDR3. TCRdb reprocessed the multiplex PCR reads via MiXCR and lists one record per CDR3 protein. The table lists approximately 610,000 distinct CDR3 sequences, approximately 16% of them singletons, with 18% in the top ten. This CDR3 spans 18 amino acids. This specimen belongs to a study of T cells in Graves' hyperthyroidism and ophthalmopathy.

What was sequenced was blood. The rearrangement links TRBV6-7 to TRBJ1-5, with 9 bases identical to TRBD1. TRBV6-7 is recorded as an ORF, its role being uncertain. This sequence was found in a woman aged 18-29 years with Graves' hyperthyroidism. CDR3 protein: CASSYTRDRARSNQPQHF. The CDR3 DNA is TGTGCCAGCAGTTACACCAGGGACAGGGCGAGGAGCAATCAGCCCCAACATTTT.